The 29 T cell receptor beta chains in this list originate from one sample, sequenced in a study of CD8 T cells in ankylosing spondylitis. TCRdb itself ran the 5' RACE reads through MiXCR, one entry per CDR3 protein. The sample lists approximately 45,000 distinct CDR3 sequences; 8% to 13% were seen once. The specimen was blood, either unsorted or a sorted T cell fraction (not recorded which). The receptors originated from a male donor with ankylosing spondylitis or in good health (not recorded which).

This clonotype was detected ten times or more. The chain is built from TRBV5-1 and TRBJ1-4; 9 bases align to TRBD1. CDR3 length: 16 residues. V shed 4 bases and J 3 bases; nucleotides not matched to a gene: 7. Germline values: CDR1 SGHRS, CDR2 YFSETQ. CDR3 residues: CASSTGQGRSNEKLFF. The CDR3 DNA reads as TGCGCCAGCAGCACGGGACAGGGCAGGTCTAATGAAAAACTGTTTTTT.

This clonotype was seen repeatedly, ten times or more. V is TRBV12-3 or TRBV12-4 and J is TRBJ1-1, with a weak D call TRBD1 (6 bases). This CDR3 has 13 residues. Between the trimmed V and J ends, which lost 6 bases and 7 bases, there was a span of 15 bases. This CDR3 reads CASRLLGQLEAFF. DNA for the CDR3: TGTGCCAGCAGGCTTCTTGGACAGCTTGAAGCTTTCTTT.

This clonotype occurred many times. In nucleotides, the CDR3 is TGTGCCACCAGCAGAGATCCGGGAGGGGAACAGCCCCAGCATTTT. It yields the protein CATSRDPGGEQPQHF. V usage is TRBV15 and J usage is TRBJ1-5; TRBD1 might be the D (5 bases). The CDR3 length is 15 residues. Trimming took off 0 bases at V and 7 bases at J, with 13 bases between the two ends. In germline, CDR1 is LNHNV, CDR2 YYDKDF (reference sequence).

This clonotype was counted a few times. The gene calls are TRBV11-2 and TRBJ2-3; 9 bases are shared with TRBD2. With 6 bases clipped from V and 8 bases from J, the junction kept 12 bases outside the gene matches. Germline loops: CDR1 SGHAT, CDR2 FQNNGV. The CDR3 runs to 15 residues. The CDR3 spells CASSYSGGRTGTQYF. The CDR3 nucleotides read TGTGCCAGCAGTTATAGCGGGGGAAGAACCGGTACGCAGTATTTT.

The chain recombines TRBV20-1 with TRBJ2-1, with 9 nucleotides matching TRBD1. CDR1 and CDR2 (germline): DFQATT, SNEGSKA (reference sequence). The CDR3 extends over 14 amino acids. With V trimmed by 0 bases and J by 10 bases, 7 bases remained unmatched. The chain's CDR3 is CSARELQGAGEQFF. The CDR3 region has the DNA TGCAGTGCTAGAGAACTACAGGGGGCCGGGGAGCAGTTCTTC.

This clonotype showed up many times. The chain combines TRBV12-3 or TRBV12-4 with TRBJ2-3; D remains unclear. Trimming took off 2 bases at V and 1 base at J, with 7 bases between the two ends. The CDR3 covers 14 residues. Written as DNA, the CDR3 is TGTGCCAGCAGTTTATACCGGGGCACAGATACGCAGTATTTT. Its translation is CASSLYRGTDTQYF.

A note on this clonotype: A much bigger clone sits one base away, suggesting this may be a read error. This sequence joins TRBV12-3 or TRBV12-4 and TRBJ1-5, with D perhaps TRBD1 (6 bases). Between the trimmed V and J ends, which lost 6 bases and 4 bases, there was a span of 19 bases. CDR3 length: 16 residues. The CDR3 sequence: CASSLGGGRGNQPQHF. The CDR3 DNA follows: TGTGCCAGCAGCCTCGGAGGGGGACGAGGGAATCAGCCCCAGCATTTT.

This clonotype has at least ten counts. This chain joins TRBV10-2 and TRBJ2-2, with 11 bases identical to TRBD1. This CDR3 region has 20 residues. Germline lookup yields CDR1 WSHSY and CDR2 SAAADI. V lost 10 bases and J lost 0; bases outside the gene matches: 19. The DNA for the CDR3 is TGCGCCACCTTATACGTAGGACAGGGGGCGATCGTCTCGAACACCGGGGAGCTGTTTTTT. Encoded protein: CATLYVGQGAIVSNTGELFF.

This clonotype was counted between two and nine times. A much larger clone differs from this one at a single base, so this may be a read error. The V gene is TRBV20-1, the J gene TRBJ1-1; 7 nucleotides match TRBD1. The CDR3 has 12 residues. The germline V gene encodes CDR1 DFQATT and CDR2 SNEGSKA (reference sequence). With 8 bases clipped from V and 8 bases from J, the junction kept 11 bases outside the gene matches. CDR3 nucleotide sequence: TGCAGTACTTCCCCGGACAGGAGGGAAGCTTTCTTT. This sequence encodes CSTSPDRREAFF.

A note on this clonotype: Just one base apart from a much larger clone, this may be a read error. The V and J genes are TRBV27 and TRBJ2-7; 10 bases agree with TRBD1. Looked up from germline, CDR1 is MNHEY and CDR2 is SMNVEV (reference sequence). The CDR3 consists of 15 residues. CDR3 coding DNA: TGTGCCAGCAGTTATGGGACAGGGGTCTCCTACGCGCAGTACTTC. Translated, it gives CASSYGTGVSYAQYF.

This clonotype was detected many times. The chain joins TRBV29-1 to TRBJ2-1; TRBD1 matches at 9 bases. With 6 bases clipped from V and 9 bases from J, the junction kept 6 bases outside the gene matches. The CDR3 covers 12 residues. CDR1 and CDR2 from the germline V gene are SQVTM and ANQGSEA. For the CDR3, the DNA is TGCAGCGTGGTTACAGGGGGCCTTGAGCAGTTCTTC. This encodes CSVVTGGLEQFF.

The rearrangement uses TRBV7-2 and TRBJ1-2; TRBD1 matches 8 bases. The CDR3 length is 13 residues. CDR1 SGHTA and CDR2 FQGNSA come from the germline V gene. After removal of 1 base from V and 6 bases from J, the junction contained 1 base not matched to a gene. CDR3 DNA: TGTGCCAGCAGCTTAGTGACAGGGGATGGCTACACCTTC. This translates into CASSLVTGDGYTF.

In its sample, this clonotype was seen many times. The genes are TRBV27 and TRBJ2-5, with D tentatively TRBD2 (6 bases). The germline V and J ends were trimmed by 8 bases and 5 bases, with 12 bases remaining between them. This CDR3 comprises 12 residues. CDR1 and CDR2 (germline): MNHEY, SMNVEV (reference sequence). CDR3 sequence: CASWGDVETQYF. CDR3 nucleotides: TGTGCCAGCTGGGGGGACGTCGAGACCCAGTACTTC.

This clonotype turned up a few times. The chain carries TRBV27 and TRBJ1-4; perhaps TRBD1 as D (5 bases). This CDR3 comprises 13 residues. Trimming cost V 6 bases and J 5 bases, with 10 bases left between them. The germline V gene has CDR1 MNHEY and CDR2 SMNVEV (reference sequence). Here the CDR3 reads CASSPGTNEKLFF. CDR3 in DNA: TGTGCCAGCAGCCCCGGGACCAATGAAAAACTGTTTTTT.

This clonotype was counted ten times or more. CDR3 sequence: CAISEWADYQPQHF. The CDR3 bases are TGTGCCATCAGTGAGTGGGCAGATTATCAGCCCCAGCATTTT. The genes are TRBV10-3 and TRBJ1-5, with no clear D. CDR1 and CDR2 from the germline V gene are ENHRY and SYGVKD. V lost 1 base and J lost 5, with 9 bases in between. This CDR3 has 14 amino acids.

This clonotype was detected many times. This CDR3 is CASSLHEGATNEKLFF. In nucleotides, the CDR3 is TGCGCCAGCAGCTTGCACGAGGGTGCAACTAATGAAAAACTGTTTTTT. The chain joins TRBV5-1 to TRBJ1-4; no clear D gene. V lost 1 base and J lost 0, with 10 bases in between. The CDR3 has 16 residues. Germline V lookup: CDR1 SGHRS, CDR2 YFSETQ.

In this sample, this clonotype turned up many times. This chain joins TRBV12-3 or TRBV12-4 and TRBJ1-2; the D is unclear. This CDR3 region has 14 residues. V was shortened by 3 bases and J by 1 base, with 9 bases between the two germline ends. Here the CDR3 DNA reads TGTGCCAGCAGTTTGAGGACGGTTAACTATGGCTACACCTTC. Translating gives CASSLRTVNYGYTF.

This clonotype was recorded at least ten times. The chain uses TRBV19 and TRBJ1-1; 7 bases agree with TRBD1. The CDR3 sequence is 13 residues long. V lost 4 bases, J lost 4 bases, and 3 bases stayed unmatched. The V gene's germline CDR1 is LNHDA and CDR2 SQIVND (reference sequence). The CDR3: CASSTGGRTEAFF. The CDR3 nucleotides read TGTGCCAGTAGTACAGGGGGACGCACTGAAGCTTTCTTT. The complete variable domain, with remaining parts taken from reference TRBV19 and TRBJ1-1, reads DGGITQSPKYLFRKEGQNVTLSCEQNLNHDAMYWYRQDPGQGLRLIYYSQIVNDFQKGDIAEGYSVSREKKESFPLTVTSAQKNPTAFYLCASSTGGRTEAFFGQGTRLTVV.

This clonotype showed up just a few times. This chain connects TRBV28 to TRBJ2-2, with TRBD1 identical over 8 bases. The V segment lost 5 bases and the J segment 7 bases; nucleotides outside the gene matches: 9. The CDR3 covers 15 residues. Per germline, CDR1 MDHEN and CDR2 SYDVKM. In nucleotides, the CDR3 is TGTGCCAGCAGTCTCAGGGGGCGCAAGATCGGGGAGCTGTTTTTT. This translates into CASSLRGRKIGELFF.

This chain uses TRBV20-1 with TRBJ2-5; D unclear. Trimming stripped 2 bases from V and 0 bases from J, with 10 bases between. The length of the CDR3 is 14 residues. CDR1 is DFQATT, CDR2 SNEGSKA, per germline (reference sequence). The CDR3 region is CSARREQNQETQYF. The CDR3 DNA reads as TGCAGTGCTAGAAGGGAACAGAACCAAGAGACCCAGTACTTC.

This clonotype showed up many times. The chain couples TRBV27 to TRBJ2-7; D remains unclear. The CDR3 covers 13 residues. Germline V gene lookup returns CDR1 MNHEY and CDR2 SMNVEV (reference sequence). Trimming took off 5 bases at V and 1 base at J, with 9 bases between the two ends. CDR3 region: CASSLIPSYEQYF. CDR3 in DNA: TGTGCCAGCAGTCTCATCCCGTCCTACGAGCAGTACTTC.

This clonotype has at least ten counts. The CDR3 spells CASSFIGQDGTGELFF. The CDR3 DNA sequence: TGTGCCAGCAGTTTTATCGGGCAGGACGGCACCGGGGAGCTGTTTTTT. J is TRBJ2-2 and V is TRBV27, with D unresolved. Germline V CDR1 and CDR2: MNHEY, SMNVEV (reference sequence). Deletions cut 3 bases from V and 4 bases from J, with 15 bases between. The CDR3 runs to 16 residues.

There are many counts of this clonotype. The V gene is TRBV24-1, the J gene TRBJ2-7; D unresolved. The CDR3 totals 12 residues. Germline V gives CDR1 KGHDR, CDR2 SFDVKD. V was trimmed by 6 bases and J by 6 bases, leaving 11 bases between them. CDR3: CATSRNALEQYF. Written as DNA, the CDR3 is TGTGCCACCAGTAGGAACGCCCTCGAGCAGTACTTC.

As concerns this clonotype: This clone may be a read error of a much larger clone one base away. The rearrangement joins TRBV12-3 or TRBV12-4 to TRBJ1-2; D ambiguous. Trimming stripped 5 bases from V and 10 bases from J, with 14 bases between. CDR3 length: 12 residues. Written as DNA, the CDR3 is TGTGCCAGCAGTACCACAGACGACGACTACACCTTC. This sequence encodes CASSTTDDDYTF.

This clonotype came up many times. A junction boundary mismatches the germline segment, possibly from a read error. CDR3 in amino acids: CASSPTDRDTFF. The DNA of the CDR3 is TGTGCCAGCAGCCCTACCGACCGGGACACCTTCTTC. V gene TRBV25-1 combines with J gene TRBJ1-2; weak D call: TRBD1 (6 bases). Looked up from germline, CDR1 is MGHDK and CDR2 is SYGVNS. CDR3 length: 12 amino acids.

This sequence joins TRBV6-1 and TRBJ2-6, with D possibly matching TRBD1 (5 bases). Germline CDR1 and CDR2: MNHNS and SASEGT. With 7 bases removed from V and 4 bases from J, the gap between germline ends came to 14 bases. This CDR3 has 15 amino acids. The CDR3 DNA is TGTGCCAGCAATAAACAGGTCCGGGGGGCCAACGTCCTGACTTTC. Its protein is CASNKQVRGANVLTF.

This clonotype was counted at least ten times. The genes are TRBV5-1 and TRBJ1-2; TRBD1 matches 10 bases. Losses at the gene ends were 3 bases for V and 1 base for J; bases not matched to a gene: 6. In germline, CDR1 is SGHRS, CDR2 YFSETQ. The CDR3 totals 16 residues. The CDR3 nucleotides read TGCGCCAGCAGCTCCCGGGACAGGGGAGATAACTATGGCTACACCTTC. It specifies CASSSRDRGDNYGYTF.

Ten or more counts support this clonotype. The gene calls are TRBV5-1 and TRBJ1-3; D call uncertain. V was shortened by 0 bases and J by 3 bases, with 7 bases between the two germline ends. The CDR3 sequence is 14 residues long. Germline lookup yields CDR1 SGHRS and CDR2 YFSETQ. This CDR3 reads CASSLGGVGNTIYF. The CDR3 DNA follows: TGCGCCAGCAGCTTGGGGGGAGTTGGAAACACCATATATTTT.

The V and J genes are TRBV6-1 and TRBJ1-4; 9 bases agree with TRBD1. The CDR3 totals 15 residues. The V gene's germline CDR1 is MNHNS and CDR2 SASEGT. Germline trimming cut 8 bases from V and 4 bases from J; bases unmatched to any gene: 8. The CDR3 here is CASARGQGVNEKLFF. DNA of the CDR3: TGTGCCAGCGCTCGGGGACAGGGTGTTAATGAAAAACTGTTTTTT.